The 10 T cell receptor beta chains below were found in one sample sequenced in a study of T cell repertoires in cytomegalovirus infection. TCRdb recomputed calls from the reads with MiXCR, one row per CDR3 protein. The top ten hold about 20% of the sample, which has fewer than 85,000 distinct CDR3 sequences, 3% to 4% seen once. Sample: PBMCs. Source of these receptors: a human donor in good health (CMV status not recorded). Some clones in this sample may be carry-over from other donors' samples.

This clonotype appeared many times. The chain carries TRBV7-2 and TRBJ2-3, with D unresolved. The CDR3 has 13 residues. V lost 1 base, J lost 5 bases, and 7 bases lay in between. CDR1 is SGHTA and CDR2 is FQGNSA in the germline V gene. The CDR3 region has the DNA TGTGCCAGCAGCTTAGGGATCGGAGATACGCAGTATTTT. Translating it yields CASSLGIGDTQYF.

This clonotype was found many times. The gene calls are TRBV7-2 and TRBJ2-7; possibly TRBD1 for D (6 bases). With 4 bases removed from V and 3 bases from J, the gap between germline ends came to 13 bases. Germline V lookup: CDR1 SGHTA, CDR2 FQGNSA. The CDR3 extends over 14 amino acids. The CDR3 nucleotides read TGTGCCAGCAGCTCAGCAACAGGGCTCTACGAGCAGTACTTC. Protein: CASSSATGLYEQYF.

This clonotype was seen many times. The chain carries TRBV15 and TRBJ2-2; D gene uncertain. V was pared by 8 bases and J by 0 bases, with 7 bases between. The CDR3 totals 13 residues. Germline CDR1 reads LNHNV; CDR2 reads YYDKDF (reference sequence). This CDR3 reads CATETTNTGELFF. In DNA, the CDR3 is TGTGCCACCGAGACAACGAACACCGGGGAGCTGTTTTTT.

This clonotype was counted ten times or more. This chain uses TRBV7-2 with TRBJ2-1; D unresolved. The CDR3 runs to 12 residues. Germline loops: CDR1 SGHTA, CDR2 FQGNSA. V shed 1 base and J shed 5 bases, with 3 bases lying between them. The CDR3 loop reads CASSLDHNEQFF. The CDR3 DNA reads TGTGCCAGCAGCTTAGATCACAATGAGCAGTTCTTC.

This clonotype was seen at least ten times. The chain is built from TRBV20-1 and TRBJ2-7; 10 bases match TRBD2. The CDR3 is 15 amino acids. Germline CDR1 reads DFQATT; CDR2 reads SNEGSKA (reference sequence). The V and J ends lost 6 bases and 2 bases, in that order; junction bases with no gene match: 10. The CDR3, as DNA: TGCAGTGCCCTGGGGTGGAGCGGGGGGGCCTACGAGCAGTACTTC. Amino acid sequence: CSALGWSGGAYEQYF.

This clonotype was recorded many times. The chain recombines TRBV7-2 with TRBJ2-3; D unresolved. The V gene's germline CDR1 is SGHTA and CDR2 FQGNSA. The CDR3 consists of 12 residues. V shed 0 bases and J shed 4 bases, with 2 bases lying between them. CDR3 nucleotides: TGTGCCAGCAGCTTAGCGCCAGATACGCAGTATTTT. Protein sequence: CASSLAPDTQYF.

This clonotype was seen ten or more times. V usage is TRBV12-3 or TRBV12-4 and J usage is TRBJ1-3, with 9 bases aligning to TRBD1. The CDR3 runs 15 residues. After removal of 7 bases from V and 3 bases from J, the junction contained 7 bases not matched to a gene. The CDR3 is CASTPGQGVGNTIYF. The CDR3 region has the DNA TGTGCCAGCACCCCGGGACAGGGTGTTGGAAACACCATATATTTT.

This clonotype was detected many times. The rearrangement links TRBV6-2 or TRBV6-3 to TRBJ2-7; the D gene is possibly TRBD1 (6 bases). Deletions cut 4 bases from V and 7 bases from J, with 17 bases between. Looked up from germline, CDR1 is MNHEY and CDR2 is SVGEGT. The CDR3 runs 14 residues. The CDR3 region has the DNA TGTGCCAGCAGTTCAGACCCGGGGACACCAGAGCAGTACTTC. This gives the protein CASSSDPGTPEQYF.

This clonotype was counted ten times or more. The genes are TRBV7-6 and TRBJ1-6; D gene uncertain. CDR1 SGHVS and CDR2 FNYEAQ come from the germline V gene. The CDR3 covers 14 residues. Trimming left V 2 bases short and J 6 bases short, with 8 bases between. The CDR3 DNA reads as TGTGCCAGCAGCTTAATGCAGCCTAATTCACCCCTCCACTTT. Protein product: CASSLMQPNSPLHF.

This clonotype was observed at least ten times. The chain is built from TRBV12-3 or TRBV12-4 and TRBJ1-5; D is undetermined. V was clipped by 2 bases and J by 6 bases, with 5 bases between them. This CDR3 has 12 residues. The CDR3 DNA reads as TGTGCCAGCAGTTTAATTGGTCAGCCCCAGCATTTT. It yields the protein CASSLIGQPQHF.